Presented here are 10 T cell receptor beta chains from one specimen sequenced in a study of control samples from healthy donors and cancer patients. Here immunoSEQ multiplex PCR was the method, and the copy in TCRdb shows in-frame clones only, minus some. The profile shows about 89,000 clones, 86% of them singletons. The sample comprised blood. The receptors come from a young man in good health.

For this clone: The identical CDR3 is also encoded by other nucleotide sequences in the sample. CDR3 in amino acids: CASSLRQGGTEAFF. The CDR3 DNA sequence: TGTGCCAGCAGCCTAAGGCAGGGGGGCACTGAAGCTTTCTTT. This chain connects TRBV3-1 (or the pseudogene TRBV3-2) to TRBJ1-1; TRBD1 matches at 7 bases. Germline trimming cut 4 bases from V and 4 bases from J; bases unmatched to any gene: 6. The germline gives CDR1 LGHDT, CDR2 YNNKEL (reference sequence). The CDR3 is made up of 14 amino acids.

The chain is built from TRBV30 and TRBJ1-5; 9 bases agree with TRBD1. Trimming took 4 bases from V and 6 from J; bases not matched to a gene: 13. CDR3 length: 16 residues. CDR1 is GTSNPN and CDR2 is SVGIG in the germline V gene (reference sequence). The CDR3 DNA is TGTGCCTGGACCCCCCGGGACAGGGAAACAAGTCAGCCCCAGCATTTT. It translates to CAWTPRDRETSQPQHF. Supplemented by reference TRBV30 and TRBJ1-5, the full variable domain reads SQTIHQWPATLVQPVGSPLSLECTVEGTSNPNLYWYRQAAGRGLQLLFYSVGIGQISSEVPQNLSASRPQDRQFILSSKKLLLSDSGFYLCAWTPRDRETSQPQHFGDGTRLSIL.

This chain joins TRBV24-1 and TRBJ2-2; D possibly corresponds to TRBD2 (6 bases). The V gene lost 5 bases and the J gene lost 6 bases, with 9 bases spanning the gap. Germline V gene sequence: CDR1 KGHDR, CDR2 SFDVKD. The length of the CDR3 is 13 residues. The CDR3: CATSVGGAGELFF. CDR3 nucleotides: TGTGCCACCAGTGTCGGAGGGGCCGGGGAGCTGTTTTTT.

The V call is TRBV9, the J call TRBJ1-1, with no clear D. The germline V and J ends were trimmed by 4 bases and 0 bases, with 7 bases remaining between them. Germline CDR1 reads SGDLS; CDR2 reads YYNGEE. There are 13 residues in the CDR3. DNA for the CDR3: TGTGCCAGCAGCCGGGGTTTGAACACTGAAGCTTTCTTT. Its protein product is CASSRGLNTEAFF. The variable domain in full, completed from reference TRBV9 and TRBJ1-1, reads DSGVTQTPKHLITATGQRVTLRCSPRSGDLSVYWYQQSLDQGLQFLIQYYNGEERAKGNILERFSAQQFPDLHSELNLSSLELGDSALYFCASSRGLNTEAFFGQGTRLTVV.

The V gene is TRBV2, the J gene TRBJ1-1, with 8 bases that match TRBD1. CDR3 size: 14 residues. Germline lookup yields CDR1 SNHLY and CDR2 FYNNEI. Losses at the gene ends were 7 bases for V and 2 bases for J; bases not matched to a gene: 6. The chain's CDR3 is CASNIQGGNTEAFF. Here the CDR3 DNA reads TGTGCCAGCAATATACAGGGGGGAAACACTGAAGCTTTCTTT.

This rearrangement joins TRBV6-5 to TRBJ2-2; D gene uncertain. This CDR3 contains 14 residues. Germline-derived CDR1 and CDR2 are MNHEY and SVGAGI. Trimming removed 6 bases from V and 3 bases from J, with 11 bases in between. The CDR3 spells CASSVLPHTGELFF. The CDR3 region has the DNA TGTGCCAGCAGCGTCCTTCCGCACACCGGGGAGCTGTTTTTT.

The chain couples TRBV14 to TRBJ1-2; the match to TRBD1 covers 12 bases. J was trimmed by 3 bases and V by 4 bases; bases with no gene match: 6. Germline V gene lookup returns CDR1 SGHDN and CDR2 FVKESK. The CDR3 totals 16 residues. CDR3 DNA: TGTGCCAGCAGCCGGGACAGGGGGCTCACGGACTATGGCTACACCTTC. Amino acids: CASSRDRGLTDYGYTF.

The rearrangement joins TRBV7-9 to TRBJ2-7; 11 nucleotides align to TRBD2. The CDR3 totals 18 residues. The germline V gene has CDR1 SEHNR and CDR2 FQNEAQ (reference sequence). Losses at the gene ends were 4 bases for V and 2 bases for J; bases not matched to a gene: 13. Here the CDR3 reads CASSSASGGTFVAYEQYF. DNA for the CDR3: TGTGCCAGCAGCTCGGCTAGCGGGGGGACCTTTGTGGCCTACGAGCAGTACTTC.

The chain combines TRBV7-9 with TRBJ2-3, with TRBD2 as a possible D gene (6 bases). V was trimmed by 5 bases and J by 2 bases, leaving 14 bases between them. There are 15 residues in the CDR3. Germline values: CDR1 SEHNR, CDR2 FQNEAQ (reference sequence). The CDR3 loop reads CASSPSGFTTDTQYF. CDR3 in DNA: TGTGCCAGCAGCCCGAGCGGGTTCACCACAGATACGCAGTATTTT. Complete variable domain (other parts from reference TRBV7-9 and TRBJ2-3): DTGVSQNPRHKITKRGQNVTFRCDPISEHNRLYWYRQTLGQGPEFLTYFQNEAQLEKSRLLSDRFSAERPKGSFSTLEIQRTEQGDSAMYLCASSPSGFTTDTQYFGPGTRLTVL.

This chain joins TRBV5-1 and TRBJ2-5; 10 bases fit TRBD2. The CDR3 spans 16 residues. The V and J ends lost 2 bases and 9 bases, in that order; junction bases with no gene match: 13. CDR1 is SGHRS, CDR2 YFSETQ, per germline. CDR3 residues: CASSFTRTSGSAAQYF. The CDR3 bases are TGCGCCAGCAGCTTTACCAGGACTAGCGGATCGGCGGCCCAGTACTTC.